This T cell receptor beta chain appears in the sequencing data of a study of somatic mutations in cytotoxic T cells in rheumatoid arthritis. As for the study in general: Peripheral blood samples of less than 35 ml EDTA were taken from patients directly after diagnosis and before treatment. There were some V beta antibody-stained T-cell populations flow-sorted at nearly 100% purity, and these included V beta1+ cells sequenced for TCRB.

Sequenced by immunoSEQ multiplex PCR; TCRdb stores in-frame clones only, minus some. Of roughly 15,000 clones in the sample, more than 65% were seen once. This CDR3 is 13 amino acids long. The germline gives CDR1 WNHNN, CDR2 SYGVQD (reference sequence). V shed 4 bases and J shed 2 bases, with 6 bases lying between them. Sequencing was done on a sample of CD8+ T cells sorted from blood. The rearrangement links TRBV10-1 to TRBJ2-1; D ambiguous. This TCR came from an adult with rheumatoid arthritis. In DNA form, the CDR3 reads TGCGCCAGCAGTGCGGGTCCCTACAATGAGCAGTTCTTC. Translating it yields CASSAGPYNEQFF.